These 6 T cell receptor beta chains came from one sample sequenced in a study of cytomegalovirus exposure and HLA in healthy donors. The PCR employed 60 Vbeta primers together with 13 Jbeta primers. The table came from immunoSEQ multiplex PCR; TCRdb's copy has only in-frame clones and leaves some out. The sample includes around 59,000 clones, about 80% of them seen just once. The specimen was PBMCs. The receptors originated from a woman in her 40s in good health and CMV-seronegative.

This rearrangement joins TRBV4-1 to TRBJ2-5; 13 nucleotides align to TRBD2. V was pared by 2 bases and J by 2 bases, with 2 bases of the junction left unmatched. There are 16 residues in the CDR3. The germline V gene has CDR1 MGHRA and CDR2 YSYEKL. CDR3 residues: CASSQPGLAGQETQYF. DNA for the CDR3: TGCGCCAGCAGCCAACCGGGACTAGCGGGGCAAGAGACCCAGTACTTC.

V and J are TRBV9 and TRBJ2-1, with 8 bases lining up with TRBD2. With V trimmed by 0 bases and J by 2 bases, 1 base remained unmatched. This CDR3 is built from 15 residues. Germline loops: CDR1 SGDLS, CDR2 YYNGEE. CDR3 nucleotides: TGTGCCAGCAGCGTAGAACTAGCGGCCTACAATGAGCAGTTCTTC. This encodes CASSVELAAYNEQFF. The entire variable domain, with the rest obtained from reference TRBV9 and TRBJ2-1, is as follows: DSGVTQTPKHLITATGQRVTLRCSPRSGDLSVYWYQQSLDQGLQFLIQYYNGEERAKGNILERFSAQQFPDLHSELNLSSLELGDSALYFCASSVELAAYNEQFFGPGTRLTVL.

The CDR3: CASSLSGTSGRNEQFF. In DNA, the CDR3 is TGCGCCAGCAGCTTGTCGGGGACTAGCGGGCGGAATGAGCAGTTCTTC. This chain uses TRBV5-1 with TRBJ2-1; TRBD2 aligns across 12 bases. Looked up from germline, CDR1 is SGHRS and CDR2 is YFSETQ. This CDR3 is built from 16 residues. Losses at the gene ends were 1 base for V and 7 bases for J; bases not matched to a gene: 6.

This rearrangement joins TRBV5-1 to TRBJ1-2; D perhaps matches TRBD1 (6 bases). This CDR3 spans 17 amino acids. Germline V gives CDR1 SGHRS, CDR2 YFSETQ. The V end was cut by 0 bases, the J end by 8 bases, with 23 bases between. CDR3: CASSLAASPGGGSGYTF. Written as DNA, the CDR3 is TGCGCCAGCAGCTTGGCCGCTTCGCCGGGGGGCGGTTCGGGCTACACCTTC.

This clone has just a few counts. This chain links TRBV6-1 with TRBJ1-3, with a weak D call TRBD1 (6 bases). The CDR3 length is 15 residues. Germline values: CDR1 MNHNS, CDR2 SASEGT. The ends were cut back, 4 bases at V and 0 bases at J, with 10 bases in the middle. CDR3 region: CASSATGTSGNTIYF. CDR3 nucleotide sequence: TGTGCCAGCAGTGCTACAGGGACCTCTGGAAACACCATATATTTT.

This chain connects TRBV11-3 to TRBJ2-1; tentative D call: TRBD2 (5 bases). The CDR3 is 13 amino acids. The germline V and J ends were trimmed by 2 bases and 5 bases, with 7 bases remaining between them. Germline V gene sequence: CDR1 SGHNT, CDR2 YENEEA. CDR3 nucleotides: TGTGCCAGCAGCTTAACCGGGAACAATGAGCAGTTCTTC. Protein sequence: CASSLTGNNEQFF.